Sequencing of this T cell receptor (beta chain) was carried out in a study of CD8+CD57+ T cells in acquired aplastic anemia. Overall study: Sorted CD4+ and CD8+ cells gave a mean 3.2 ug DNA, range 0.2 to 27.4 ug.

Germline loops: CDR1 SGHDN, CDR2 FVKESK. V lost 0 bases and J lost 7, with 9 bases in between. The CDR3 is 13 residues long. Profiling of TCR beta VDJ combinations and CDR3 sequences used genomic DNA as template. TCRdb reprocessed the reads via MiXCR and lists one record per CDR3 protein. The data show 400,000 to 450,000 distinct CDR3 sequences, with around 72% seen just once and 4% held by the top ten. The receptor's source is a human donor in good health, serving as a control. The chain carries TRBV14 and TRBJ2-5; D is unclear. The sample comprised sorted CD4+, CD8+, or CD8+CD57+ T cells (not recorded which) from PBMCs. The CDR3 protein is CASSQDDRGTQYF. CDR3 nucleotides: TGTGCCAGCAGCCAAGATGACCGAGGGACCCAGTACTTC.